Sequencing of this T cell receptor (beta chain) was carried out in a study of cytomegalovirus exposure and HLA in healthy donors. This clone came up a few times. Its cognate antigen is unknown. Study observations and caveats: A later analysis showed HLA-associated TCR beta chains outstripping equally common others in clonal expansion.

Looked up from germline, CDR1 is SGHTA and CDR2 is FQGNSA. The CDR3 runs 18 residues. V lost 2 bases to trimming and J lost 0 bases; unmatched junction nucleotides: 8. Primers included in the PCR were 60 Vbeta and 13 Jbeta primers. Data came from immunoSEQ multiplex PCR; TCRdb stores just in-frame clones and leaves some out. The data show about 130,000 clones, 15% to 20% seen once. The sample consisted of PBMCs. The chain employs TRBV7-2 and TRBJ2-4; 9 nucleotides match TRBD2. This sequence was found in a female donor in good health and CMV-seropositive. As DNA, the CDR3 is TGTGCCAGCAGCTTACTTCCTAGCGGGGATTTAGCCAAAAACATTCAGTACTTC. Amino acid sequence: CASSLLPSGDLAKNIQYF. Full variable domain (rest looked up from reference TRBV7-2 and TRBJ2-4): GAGVSQSPSNKVTEKGKDVELRCDPISGHTALYWYRQSLGQGLEFLIYFQGNSAPDKSGLPSDRFSAERTGGSVSTLTIQRTQQEDSAVYLCASSLLPSGDLAKNIQYFGAGTRLSVL.